A single sample gave rise to the 4 T cell receptor beta chains below, sequenced in a study of CD8 T cells in Susac syndrome. Reverse transcription used about 0.45 to 1 ug RNA and random hexamers. TCRdb reprocessed the immunoSEQ multiplex PCR reads with MiXCR, giving one entry per CDR3 protein. The sample includes around 170,000 distinct CDR3 sequences, approximately 94% seen only once; the top ten take roughly 0.12%. Sequencing was performed on CD4+ T cells from PBMCs. These TCRs come from a human donor with Susac syndrome.

This clonotype has only one observation. The chain couples TRBV29-1 to TRBJ1-1; D is ambiguous. The CDR3 consists of 13 residues. Germline CDR1 is SQVTM and CDR2 is ANQGSEA. V was pared by 7 bases and J by 0 bases, with 12 bases between. The CDR3 DNA reads as TGCAGCGGCGAGGGAGCTCTGAACACTGAAGCTTTCTTT. It is translated as CSGEGALNTEAFF.

The count of this clonotype is one. The chain couples TRBV29-1 to TRBJ1-3; 10 bases map to TRBD1. The V segment lost 7 bases and the J segment 5 bases; nucleotides outside the gene matches: 8. The CDR3 is made up of 14 amino acids. The germline V gene encodes CDR1 SQVTM and CDR2 ANQGSEA. The CDR3 DNA sequence: TGCAGCGCCGGACAGGGGGGCATTCGAAACACCATATATTTT. It yields the protein CSAGQGGIRNTIYF.

This rearrangement joins TRBV10-2 to TRBJ1-1; tentative D call: TRBD1 (5 bases). From germline, CDR1 is WSHSY and CDR2 SAAADI. Deletions cut 2 bases from V and 0 bases from J, with 13 bases between. The CDR3 has 16 residues. The CDR3 protein is CASSEGRGGVNTEAFF. The CDR3 region has the DNA TGCGCCAGCAGTGAGGGCCGGGGAGGGGTGAACACTGAAGCTTTCTTT.

The chain employs TRBV19 and TRBJ1-2, with D unclear. With 10 bases removed from V and 4 bases from J, the gap between germline ends came to 16 bases. The CDR3 loop spans 13 amino acids. Germline loops: CDR1 LNHDA, CDR2 SQIVND (reference sequence). The CDR3 nucleotides are TGTGCCACCAATCCCCGACGGTCCTATGGCTACACCTTC. Encoded protein: CATNPRRSYGYTF.